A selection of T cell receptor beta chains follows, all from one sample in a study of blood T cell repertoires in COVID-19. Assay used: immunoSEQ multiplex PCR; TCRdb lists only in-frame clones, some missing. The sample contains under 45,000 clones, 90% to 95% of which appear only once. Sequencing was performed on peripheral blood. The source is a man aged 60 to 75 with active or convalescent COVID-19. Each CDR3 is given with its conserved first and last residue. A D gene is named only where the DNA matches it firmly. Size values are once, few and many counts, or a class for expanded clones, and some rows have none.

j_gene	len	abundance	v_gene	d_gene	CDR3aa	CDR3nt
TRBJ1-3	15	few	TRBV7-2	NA	CASSLTREWGNTIYF	TGTGCCAGCAGCTTAACTAGGGAGTGGGGAAACACCATATATTTT
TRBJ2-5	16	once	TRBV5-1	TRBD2	CASSFRLAGGQETQYF	TGCGCCAGCAGCTTCAGGCTAGCGGGAGGCCAAGAGACCCAGTACTTC
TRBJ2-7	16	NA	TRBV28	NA	CASSRKTDFVSYEQYF	TGTGCCAGCAGTCGAAAGACAGACTTCGTTTCGTACGAGCAGTACTTC
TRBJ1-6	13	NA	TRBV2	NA	CASRDNINSPLHF	TGTGCCAGCAGGGACAACATTAATTCACCCCTCCACTTT
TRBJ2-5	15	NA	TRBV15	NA	CATSRGSEGRETQYF	TGTGCCACCAGCAGGGGAAGTGAGGGGAGGGAGACCCAGTACTTC
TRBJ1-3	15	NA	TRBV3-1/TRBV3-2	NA	CASSPLWGAGNTIYF	TGTGCCAGCAGCCCACTCTGGGGGGCTGGAAACACCATATATTTT
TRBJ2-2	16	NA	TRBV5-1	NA	CASSSGGAPNTGELFF	TGCGCCAGCAGCTCGGGCGGGGCGCCGAACACCGGGGAGCTGTTTTTT
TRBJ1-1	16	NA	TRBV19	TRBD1	CASSIGGTGVNTEAFF	TGTGCCAGTAGTATCGGGGGGACAGGAGTGAACACTGAAGCTTTCTTT
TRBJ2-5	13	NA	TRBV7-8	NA	CASSLGEEGTQYF	TGTGCCAGCAGCTTAGGGGAGGAGGGGACCCAGTACTTC
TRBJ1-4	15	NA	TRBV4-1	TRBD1	CASSQGNRGDEKLFF	TGCGCCAGCAGCCAAGGCAACAGGGGGGATGAAAAACTGTTTTTT
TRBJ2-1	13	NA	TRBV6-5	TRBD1	CAIGQGRFNEQFF	TGTGCCATCGGACAGGGGCGGTTCAATGAGCAGTTCTTC
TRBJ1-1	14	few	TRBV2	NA	CASSVQTANTEAFF	TGTGCCAGCAGTGTTCAGACAGCGAACACTGAAGCTTTCTTT
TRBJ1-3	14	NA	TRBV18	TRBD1	CASSPQGAGGTIYF	TGTGCCAGCTCACCACAGGGGGCTGGAGGCACCATATATTTT
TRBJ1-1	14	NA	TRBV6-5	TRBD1	CASKLTGLNTEAFF	TGTGCCAGCAAACTGACAGGGCTCAACACTGAAGCTTTCTTT
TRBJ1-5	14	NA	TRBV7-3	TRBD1	CASSLGQGNQPQHF	TGTGCCAGCAGCTTAGGACAGGGCAATCAGCCCCAGCATTTT
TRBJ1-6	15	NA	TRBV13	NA	CASSEAGARSSPLHF	TGTGCCAGCAGTGAGGCAGGGGCGAGGAGTTCACCCCTCCACTTT
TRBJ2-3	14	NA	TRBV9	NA	CASAFSGVADTQYF	TGTGCCAGCGCATTTTCAGGGGTCGCAGATACGCAGTATTTT
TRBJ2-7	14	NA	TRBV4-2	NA	CASSQRSEGNEQYF	TGTGCCAGCAGCCAACGCTCTGAGGGTAACGAGCAGTACTTC
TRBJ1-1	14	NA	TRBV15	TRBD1	CATSRGDRNTEAFF	TGTGCCACCAGCAGAGGGGACAGGAACACTGAAGCTTTCTTT
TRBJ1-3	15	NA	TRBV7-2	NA	CASSPRVFSGNTIYF	TGTGCCAGCAGCCCGAGAGTCTTTTCTGGAAACACCATATATTTT
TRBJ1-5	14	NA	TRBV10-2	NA	CASSETIPRQPQHF	TGCGCCAGCAGTGAGACCATTCCGAGGCAGCCCCAGCATTTT
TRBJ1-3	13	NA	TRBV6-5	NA	CASRPYRGNTIYF	TGTGCCAGCAGGCCTTACAGGGGAAACACCATATATTTT
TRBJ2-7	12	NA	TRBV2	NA	CASRFTGSEQYF	TGTGCCAGCAGGTTCACTGGTTCTGAGCAGTACTTC
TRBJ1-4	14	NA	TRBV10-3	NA	CAISGTELNEKLFF	TGTGCCATCAGTGGGACAGAATTAAATGAAAAACTGTTTTTT
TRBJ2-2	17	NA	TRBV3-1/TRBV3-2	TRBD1	CASSHSQGARGTGELFF	TGTGCCAGCAGCCATTCACAGGGGGCGAGGGGCACCGGGGAGCTGTTTTTT
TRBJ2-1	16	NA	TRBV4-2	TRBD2	CASSQEPLTSGNEQFF	TGTGCCAGCAGCCAAGAACCCCTGACTAGCGGCAATGAGCAGTTCTTC
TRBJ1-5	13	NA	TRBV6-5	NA	CSAGTESNQPQHF	TGTTCAGCAGGGACTGAGAGCAATCAGCCCCAGCATTTT
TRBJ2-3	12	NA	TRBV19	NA	CASRTNTDTQYF	TGTGCCAGTAGGACTAACACAGATACGCAGTATTTT
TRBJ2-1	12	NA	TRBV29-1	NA	CSVGLWEAEQFF	TGCAGCGTTGGGTTGTGGGAGGCTGAGCAGTTCTTC
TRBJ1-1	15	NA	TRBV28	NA	CASSLGGLYNTEAFF	TGTGCCAGCAGTTTGGGCGGACTGTACAACACTGAAGCTTTCTTT
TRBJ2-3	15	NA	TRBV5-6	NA	CASSPLGGGTDTQYF	TGTGCCAGCAGCCCGTTAGGCGGGGGCACAGATACGCAGTATTTT
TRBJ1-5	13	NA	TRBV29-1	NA	CSVVGQNNQPQHF	TGCAGCGTTGTGGGGCAGAACAATCAGCCCCAGCATTTT
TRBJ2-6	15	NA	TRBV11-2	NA	CASTGNRAGANVLTF	TGTGCCAGCACCGGGAACAGGGCTGGGGCCAACGTCCTGACTTTC
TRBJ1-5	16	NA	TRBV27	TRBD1	CASSLSATGGRWAQHF	TGTGCCAGCAGTTTATCAGCGACAGGGGGGAGGTGGGCCCAGCATTTT
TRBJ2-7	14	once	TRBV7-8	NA	CASSLAGGWDEQYF	TGTGCCAGCAGCTTAGCAGGGGGATGGGACGAGCAGTACTTC
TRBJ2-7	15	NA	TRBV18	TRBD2	CASSPQRGAKYEQYF	TGTGCCAGCTCACCCCAGCGGGGGGCCAAGTACGAGCAGTACTTC
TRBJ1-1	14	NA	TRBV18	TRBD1	CASSNQGARTEAFF	TGTGCCAGCTCAAACCAGGGGGCGCGCACTGAAGCTTTCTTT
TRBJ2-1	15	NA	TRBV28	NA	CASSSRTESYNEQFF	TGTGCCAGCAGTTCTCGGACAGAATCCTACAATGAGCAGTTCTTC
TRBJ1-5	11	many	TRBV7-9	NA	CASSRGGPQHF	TGTGCCAGCAGCCGCGGGGGGCCCCAGCATTTT
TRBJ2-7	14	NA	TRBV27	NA	CASSLDESGYEQYF	TGTGCCAGCAGTTTAGACGAGAGCGGCTACGAGCAGTACTTC
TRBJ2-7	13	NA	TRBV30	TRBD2	CAWKEAGTYEQYF	TGTGCCTGGAAGGAAGCGGGAACCTACGAGCAGTACTTC
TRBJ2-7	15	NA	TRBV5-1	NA	CASSLGDRYSYEQYF	TGCGCCAGCAGCTTGGGTGACAGATACTCCTACGAGCAGTACTTC
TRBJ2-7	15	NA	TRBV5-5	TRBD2	CASSSQPGLPYEQYF	TGTGCCAGCAGCTCACAGCCGGGACTACCCTACGAGCAGTACTTC